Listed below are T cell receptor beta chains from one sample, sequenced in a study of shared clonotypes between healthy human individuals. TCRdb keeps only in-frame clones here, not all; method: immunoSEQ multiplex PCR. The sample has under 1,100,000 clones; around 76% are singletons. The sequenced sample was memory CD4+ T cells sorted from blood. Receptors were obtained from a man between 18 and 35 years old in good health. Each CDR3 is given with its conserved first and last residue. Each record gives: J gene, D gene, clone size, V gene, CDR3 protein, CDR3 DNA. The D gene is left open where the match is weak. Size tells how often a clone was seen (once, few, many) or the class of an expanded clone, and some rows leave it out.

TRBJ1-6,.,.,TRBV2,CASRTPDLSNSPLHF,TGTGCCAGCCGCACCCCGGACCTGTCTAATTCACCCCTCCACTTT
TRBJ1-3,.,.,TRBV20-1,CSASRSQTIYF,TGCAGTGCTAGTCGTTCCCAAACCATATATTTT
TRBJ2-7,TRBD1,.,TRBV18,CASSEWTGYEQYF,TGTGCCAGCTCGGAGTGGACAGGGTACGAGCAGTACTTC
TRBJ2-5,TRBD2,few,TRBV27,CASSLRGGRAGETQYF,TGTGCCAGCAGTTTGAGAGGCGGGAGGGCTGGTGAGACCCAGTACTTC
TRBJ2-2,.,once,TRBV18,CASSQLYRGNTGELFF,TGTGCCAGCTCGCAGTTGTATCGGGGTAACACCGGGGAGCTGTTTTTT
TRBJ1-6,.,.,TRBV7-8,CASSIDRNSPLHF,TGTGCCAGCAGCATCGACAGGAATTCACCCCTCCACTTT
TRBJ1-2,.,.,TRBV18,CASSPRGPQEGFSYGYTF,TGTGCCAGCTCACCGCGGGGGCCTCAGGAAGGGTTTAGCTATGGCTACACCTTC
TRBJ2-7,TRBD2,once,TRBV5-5,CASSRTSGSYEQYF,TGTGCCAGCAGTCGGACTAGCGGGAGTTACGAGCAGTACTTC
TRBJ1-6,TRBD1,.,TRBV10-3,CAIRGTEGNSPLHF,TGTGCCATCAGAGGGACAGAAGGTAATTCACCCCTCCACTTT
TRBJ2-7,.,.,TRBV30,CAWSLGGSSYEQYF,TGTGCCTGGAGTCTGGGGGGTAGCTCCTACGAGCAGTACTTC
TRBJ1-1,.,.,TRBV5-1,CASSFIGADSEAFF,TGCGCCAGCAGCTTTATAGGGGCAGACTCTGAAGCTTTCTTT
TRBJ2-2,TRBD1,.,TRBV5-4,CASSPGQGAPTGELFF,TGTGCCAGCAGCCCGGGACAGGGGGCCCCCACCGGGGAGCTGTTTTTT
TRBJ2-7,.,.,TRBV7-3,CASSLDPLGEQYF,TGTGCCAGCAGCTTGGACCCTTTGGGGGAGCAGTACTTC
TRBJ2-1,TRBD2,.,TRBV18,CASSPRLAGYNEQFF,TGTGCCAGCTCACCACGACTAGCAGGTTACAATGAGCAGTTCTTC
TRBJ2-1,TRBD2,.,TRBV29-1,CSVPNPRTSGITEQFF,TGCAGCGTTCCGAATCCGAGGACTAGCGGGATCACTGAGCAGTTCTTC
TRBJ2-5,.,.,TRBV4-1,CASSQDPGSSAQYF,TGCGCCAGCAGCCAAGATCCGGGGTCTTCGGCCCAGTACTTC
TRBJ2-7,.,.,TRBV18,CASSSDLGEQYF,TGTGCCAGCTCATCTGACTTGGGTGAGCAGTACTTC
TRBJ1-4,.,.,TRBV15,CATSRGRADEKLFF,TGTGCCACCAGCAGGGGCCGGGCAGATGAAAAACTGTTTTTT
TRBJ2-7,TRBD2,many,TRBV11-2,CASTRTSGSYEQYF,TGTGCCAGCACCCGGACTAGCGGGTCCTACGAGCAGTACTTC
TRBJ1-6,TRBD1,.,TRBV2,CASRRRQGANSPLHF,TGTGCCAGCAGAAGGAGACAGGGAGCCAATTCACCCCTCCACTTT
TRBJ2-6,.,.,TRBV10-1,CASSDGTSGANVLTF,TGCGCCAGCAGTGATGGTACCTCTGGGGCCAACGTCCTGACTTTC
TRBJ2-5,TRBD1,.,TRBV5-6,CASSNRQGGTKETQYF,TGTGCCAGCAGCAATCGACAGGGGGGCACCAAAGAGACCCAGTACTTC
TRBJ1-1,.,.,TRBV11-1,CASSVQVTNTEAFF,TGTGCCAGCAGCGTACAGGTGACGAACACTGAAGCTTTCTTT
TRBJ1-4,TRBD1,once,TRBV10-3,CAISASGGTNEKLFF,TGTGCCATCAGTGCGTCAGGGGGAACTAATGAAAAACTGTTTTTT
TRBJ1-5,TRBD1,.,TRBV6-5,CASSRQGSQPQHF,TGTGCCAGCAGCAGACAGGGGAGTCAGCCCCAGCATTTT
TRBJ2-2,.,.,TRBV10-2,CASTERPGTGELFF,TGCGCCAGCACCGAGAGGCCGGGCACCGGGGAGCTGTTTTTT
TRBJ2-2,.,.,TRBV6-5,CASSKARDVTGELFF,TGTGCCAGCAGTAAGGCCAGGGATGTCACCGGGGAGCTGTTTTTT
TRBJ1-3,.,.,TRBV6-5,CASTTGSSGNTIYF,TGTGCCAGCACCACGGGGAGCTCTGGAAACACCATATATTTT
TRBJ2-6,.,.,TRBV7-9,CATGGRAGVANVLTF,TGTGCCACTGGGGGCAGGGCCGGAGTGGCCAACGTCCTGACTTTC
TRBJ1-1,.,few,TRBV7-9,CASSTRRGLNTEAFF,TGTGCCAGCAGCACGAGACGGGGCCTGAACACTGAAGCTTTCTTT
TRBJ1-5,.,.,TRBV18,CASSPSMDQPQHF,TGTGCCAGCTCACCTTCTATGGATCAGCCCCAGCATTTT
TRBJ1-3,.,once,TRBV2,CASSEVGQSGNTIYF,TGTGCCAGCAGTGAAGTAGGACAGTCTGGAAACACCATATATTTT
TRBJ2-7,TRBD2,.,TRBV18,CASSPPTSGMGEQYF,TGTGCCAGCTCACCCCCGACTAGCGGGATGGGCGAGCAGTACTTC
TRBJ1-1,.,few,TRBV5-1,CASSLEGFTEAFF,TGCGCCAGCAGCTTAGAGGGCTTCACTGAAGCTTTCTTT
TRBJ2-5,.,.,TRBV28,CASTLGGLQETQYF,TGTGCCAGCACCCTGGGGGGTCTCCAAGAGACCCAGTACTTC
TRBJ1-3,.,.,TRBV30,CAWPKIRSGNTIYF,TGTGCCTGGCCTAAGATTCGCTCTGGAAACACCATATATTTT
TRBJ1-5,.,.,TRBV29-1,CSVGDRDQPQHF,TGCAGCGTTGGGGACCGCGATCAGCCCCAGCATTTT
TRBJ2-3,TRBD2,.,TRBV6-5,CASSSVAGGSTYTQYF,TGTGCCAGCAGTTCAGTAGCGGGAGGCTCCACGTATACGCAGTATTTT
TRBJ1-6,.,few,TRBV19,CASGDNRNSPLHF,TGTGCCAGTGGGGACAATAGGAATTCACCCCTCCACTTT
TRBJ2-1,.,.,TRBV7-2,CASITLSGNPGNEQFF,TGTGCCAGCATCACTCTCTCCGGGAACCCTGGAAATGAGCAGTTCTTC
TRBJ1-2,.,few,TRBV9,CASTSGGRSYGYTF,TGTGCCAGCACCTCGGGGGGAAGAAGCTATGGCTACACCTTC
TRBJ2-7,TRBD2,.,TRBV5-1,CASSETPSGYEQYF,TGCGCCAGCAGCGAAACCCCTAGCGGCTACGAGCAGTACTTC
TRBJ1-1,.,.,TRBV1,CTSSQVSRSRAQNTEAFF,TGCACCAGCAGCCAAGTTAGCCGGAGCCGCGCTCAGAACACTGAAGCTTTCTTT
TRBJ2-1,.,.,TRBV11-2,CASSLNSGPYNEQFF,TGTGCCAGCAGCTTAAATTCGGGGCCCTACAATGAGCAGTTCTTC
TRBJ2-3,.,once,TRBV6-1,CASSEAPRGGDTQYF,TGTGCCAGCAGTGAAGCCCCCAGGGGCGGAGATACGCAGTATTTT